Listed below are T cell receptor beta chains from one sample, sequenced in a study of regulatory T cells in long-lasting Graves disease. Using its own MiXCR run on the multiplex PCR reads, TCRdb lists one record per CDR3 protein. Among roughly 500,000 distinct CDR3 sequences listed, about 22% were seen once. Specimen: peripheral blood mononuclear cells (PBMCs), collected when the disease was refractory, from a patient treated with antithyroid drugs. These receptors were obtained from a female donor with Graves disease. Each CDR3 is given with its conserved first and last residue. The D gene is left open where the match is weak. Not every row has a clone size; where given, it reads once, few, many or a size class.

J gene,D gene,V gene,clone size,CDR3 protein,CDR3 DNA
TRBJ1-1,TRBD1,TRBV9,-,CASGGRGAEAFF,TGTGCCAGCGGGGGCAGGGGGGCTGAAGCTTTCTTT
TRBJ2-3,TRBD2,TRBV6-5,few,CASSYSPGRSGGSTDTQYF,TGTGCCAGCAGTTACTCCCCGGGACGTAGCGGGGGAAGCACAGATACGCAGTATTTT
TRBJ2-7,TRBD2,TRBV3-1,-,CASSQEGGTEQYF,TGTGCCAGCAGCCAAGAGGGAGGGACCGAGCAGTACTTC
TRBJ1-5,-,TRBV6-5,few,CASSSQPQYYSNQPQHF,TGTGCCAGCAGTTCACAACCCCAGTATTATAGCAATCAGCCCCAGCATTTT
TRBJ2-5,TRBD1,TRBV18,-,CASSPPPGGGETQYF,TGTGCCAGCTCACCCCCCCCAGGGGGCGGAGAGACCCAGTACTTC
TRBJ1-1,-,TRBV6-1,many,CASISARGRVDNTEAFF,TGTGCCAGCATCTCCGCTCGGGGGCGAGTGGACAACACTGAAGCTTTCTTT
TRBJ1-1,-,TRBV4-1,-,CASSQPGRKNTEAFF,TGCGCCAGCAGCCAACCGGGACGGAAGAACACTGAAGCTTTCTTT
TRBJ1-1,-,TRBV28,many,CASSLGTPSKAFF,TGTGCCAGCAGCTTGGGGACGCCGTCAAAAGCTTTCTTT
TRBJ1-2,-,TRBV10-3,many,CAISGTTGLNYGYTF,TGTGCCATCAGTGGGACGACAGGCCTTAACTATGGCTACACCTTC
TRBJ1-1,-,TRBV12-3/TRBV12-4,many,CASSWGGEAFF,TGTGCCAGCAGTTGGGGGGGGGAAGCTTTCTTT
TRBJ2-7,TRBD1,TRBV19,few,CASSIGTDFYEQYF,TGTGCCAGTAGTATCGGGACAGACTTCTACGAGCAGTACTTC
TRBJ1-3,-,TRBV11-2,-,CASSLGWSSGNTIYF,TGTGCCAGCAGCTTGGGGTGGTCTTCTGGAAACACCATATATTTT
TRBJ1-2,-,TRBV19,-,CASSRSRGARNNYGYTF,TGTGCCAGTAGTAGGTCCCGGGGGGCCCGGAATAACTATGGCTACACCTTC
TRBJ2-7,-,TRBV7-9,few,CASSPRGPLDEQYF,TGTGCCAGCAGCCCGCGGGGACCCCTGGACGAGCAGTACTTC
TRBJ1-2,TRBD1,TRBV6-5,many,CASSYSRQGAGYTF,TGTGCCAGCAGTTACTCGCGGCAGGGGGCCGGCTACACCTTC
TRBJ2-5,-,TRBV7-2,many,CASSPSGTRGLETQYF,TGTGCCAGCAGCCCCTCCGGGACCCGAGGGCTAGAGACCCAGTACTTC
TRBJ2-1,TRBD2,TRBV9,few,CASSVDRGGSSYNEQFF,TGTGCCAGCAGCGTAGACCGGGGGGGGAGCTCCTACAATGAGCAGTTCTTC
TRBJ1-4,-,TRBV6-1,many,CASRRGGRGNEKLFF,TGTGCCAGCCGACGGGGGGGAAGGGGTAATGAAAAACTGTTTTTT
TRBJ1-1,-,TRBV4-2,-,CASSQGYPQPEAFF,TGTGCCAGCAGCCAAGGATACCCCCAGCCCGAAGCTTTCTTT
TRBJ2-5,-,TRBV6-5,-,CASSYSQGGQETLYF,TGTGCCAGCAGTTACTCGCAAGGTGGCCAAGAGACCCTGTACTTC
TRBJ1-4,TRBD1,TRBV18,-,CASSPTGAELFF,TGTGCCAGCTCACCAACAGGGGCAGAATTGTTTTTT
TRBJ1-2,TRBD1,TRBV2,once,CANYGTGSGYGYTF,TGTGCCAATTACGGGACAGGGTCAGGCTATGGCTACACCTTC
TRBJ2-1,-,TRBV7-9,-,CASSLEQEQFF,TGTGCCAGCAGCTTAGAACAAGAGCAGTTCTTC
TRBJ1-1,TRBD1,TRBV20-1,-,CSAGTGVEAFF,TGCAGTGCGGGGACAGGGGTTGAAGCTTTCTTT
TRBJ1-1,-,TRBV6-2/TRBV6-3,many,CASSYSIQMNTEAFF,TGTGCCAGCAGTTACTCGATCCAGATGAACACTGAAGCTTTCTTT
TRBJ2-2,TRBD2,TRBV20-1,-,CSARTGGNTGELFF,TGCAGTGCTAGAACGGGGGGGAACACCGGGGAGCTGTTTTTT
TRBJ2-7,-,TRBV12-3/TRBV12-4,few,CASSALAHEQYF,TGTGCCAGCAGTGCATTAGCCCACGAGCAGTACTTC
TRBJ1-1,-,TRBV30,few,CAWSLGVNTEAFF,TGTGCCTGGAGTCTGGGGGTGAACACTGAAGCTTTCTTT
TRBJ2-5,-,TRBV29-1,many,CSVARGDQETQYF,TGCAGCGTCGCCAGGGGGGACCAAGAGACCCAGTACTTC
TRBJ1-2,-,TRBV12-3/TRBV12-4,many,CASSLVPGASYGYTF,TGTGCCAGCAGTTTAGTCCCAGGGGCAAGCTATGGCTACACCTTC
TRBJ2-5,TRBD1,TRBV14,-,CASSQERTGGETQYF,TGTGCCAGCAGCCAAGAAAGAACAGGGGGTGAGACCCAGTACTTC
TRBJ2-7,-,TRBV2,many,CASSESHGTRDLEQYF,TGTGCCAGCAGTGAGAGCCACGGGACAAGGGACCTCGAGCAGTACTTC
TRBJ1-6,-,TRBV29-1,-,CSVRQGGNSPLHF,TGCAGCGTTCGGCAGGGAGGGAATTCACCCCTCCACTTT
TRBJ1-5,TRBD1,TRBV20-1,few,CSARPGGQPQHF,TGCAGTGCTAGACCAGGGGGGCAGCCCCAGCATTTT
TRBJ1-6,-,TRBV6-6,-,CASSYSLGAANSPLHF,TGTGCCAGCAGTTACTCGTTGGGGGCTGCTAATTCACCTCTCCACTTT